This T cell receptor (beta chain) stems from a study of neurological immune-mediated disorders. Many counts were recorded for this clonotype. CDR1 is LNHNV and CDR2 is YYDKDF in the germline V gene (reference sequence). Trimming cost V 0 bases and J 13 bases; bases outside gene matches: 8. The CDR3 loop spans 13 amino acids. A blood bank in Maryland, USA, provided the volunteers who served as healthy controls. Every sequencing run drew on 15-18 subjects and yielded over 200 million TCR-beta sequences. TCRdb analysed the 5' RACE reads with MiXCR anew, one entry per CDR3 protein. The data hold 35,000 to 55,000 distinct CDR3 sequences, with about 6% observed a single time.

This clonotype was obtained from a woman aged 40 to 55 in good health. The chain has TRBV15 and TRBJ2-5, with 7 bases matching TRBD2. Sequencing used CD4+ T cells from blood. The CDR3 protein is CATSRDVGEGLYF. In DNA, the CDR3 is TGTGCCACCAGCAGAGATGTAGGGGAGGGCCTGTACTTC.